This entry features one TCR beta chain sequence. This specimen belongs to a study of blood T cell repertoires in COVID-19. The wider study: Whether acute or convalescent, the COVID-19 samples came from the United States, Italy and Spain. T cells, B-cell-depleted T cells, or PBMCs supplied cDNA or gDNA.

Authors' data handling: The assay estimated nucleated cells by amplifying reference gene primers. Method: immunoSEQ multiplex PCR; TCRdb's copy keeps in-frame clones and lacks some. V and J calls and clone size are those listed in that table; D and trimming were worked out from the DNA. The table records fewer than 350,000 clones, about four fifths of them present only once. The CDR3 runs to 16 residues. Germline V gene sequence: CDR1 LNHDA, CDR2 SQIVND (reference sequence). Between the trimmed V and J ends, which lost 3 bases and 2 bases, there was a span of 17 bases. Sequenced material: peripheral blood. This chain joins TRBV19 and TRBJ2-7, with a tentative D call TRBD1 (6 bases). This receptor was obtained from a woman aged 55-70 years with active or convalescent COVID-19. CDR3 loop: CASSITNQGIPYEQYF. The CDR3 nucleotides read TGTGCCAGTAGTATCACCAACCAGGGGATCCCCTACGAGCAGTACTTC.